This T cell receptor (beta chain) was captured in a study of shared clonotypes between healthy human individuals. V was clipped by 6 bases and J by 4 bases; unmatched bases: 4. This CDR3 region has 14 residues. Germline assignment: CDR1 MNHNS and CDR2 SASEGT. Sequencing used immunoSEQ multiplex PCR; TCRdb keeps in-frame clones, though not all of them. The repertoire holds more than 400,000 clones, with around 95% as singletons. On this clone: Its antigen is as yet unknown.

Findings of the study overall: The study found lower generation probabilities in non-shared clonotypes than in those shared by all four donors. Rarefaction analysis demonstrated incomplete sorted-subset sequencing notwithstanding large depth.

Memory CD4+ cells were the fraction left after CD45RA+ naive selection. The receptor was derived from a woman in her 30s in good health. Sequenced input: naive CD4+ T cells sorted from blood. The subset denotes: CD45RA+ positively selected. This sequence joins TRBV6-1 and TRBJ2-7; 12 nucleotides match TRBD2. In DNA form, the CDR3 reads TGTGCCAGCAGCCTGACTAGCGGGAGTTACGAGCAGTACTTC. Residues: CASSLTSGSYEQYF.